Below, 18 T cell receptor beta chains from the same sample are listed, as sequenced in a study of blood T cell repertoires in COVID-19 (dated by TCRdb to the early 2020s). Library construction relied on the immunoSEQ multiplex PCR assay. TCRdb stores this immuneACCESS table with in-frame sequences only. Part of the clones is absent; in the studies checked, under half of the shortfall reflects unresolved V genes, and no reason is known for the rest. This sample is represented by some 150,000 clones; about four fifths of them were singletons. The ten top clones hold 7% to 9% of the sample. Sequenced: peripheral blood. Receptors originate from a human donor with acute or convalescent COVID-19. The donor label of this sample is uncertain.

This chain links TRBV27 with TRBJ1-2; tentatively, D is TRBD1 (5 bases). The CDR3 has 14 residues. Germline assignment: CDR1 MNHEY and CDR2 SMNVEV (reference sequence). The V gene lost 11 bases and the J gene lost 4 bases, with 20 bases spanning the gap. Written as DNA, the CDR3 is TGTGCCGGCCGGAGCCCTCTGGGGCTCTATGGCTACACCTTC. This sequence encodes CAGRSPLGLYGYTF.

V usage is TRBV19 and J usage is TRBJ1-2, with 8 bases aligning to TRBD1. The germline CDR1 and CDR2 sequences are LNHDA and SQIVND (reference sequence). The CDR3 covers 13 residues. Germline trimming cut 7 bases from V and 0 bases from J; bases unmatched to any gene: 1. CDR3 amino acids: CASTDRANYGYTF. DNA of the CDR3: TGTGCCAGTACGGACAGGGCTAACTATGGCTACACCTTC.

The chain couples TRBV25-1 to TRBJ2-7, with 9 bases matching TRBD1. V shed 6 bases, J shed 5 bases, and the junction held 5 bases outside the gene matches. The CDR3 has 13 amino acids. Germline assignment: CDR1 MGHDK and CDR2 SYGVNS. CDR3: CASRIGTGNEQYF. The CDR3 DNA reads TGTGCCAGCAGGATAGGGACAGGGAACGAGCAGTACTTC.

The CDR3 reads CASSSPAGYGYTF. Written as DNA, the CDR3 is TGTGCCAGCAGTTCTCCCGCAGGTTATGGCTACACCTTC. The chain uses TRBV28 and TRBJ1-2; D not resolved. Germline lookup yields CDR1 MDHEN and CDR2 SYDVKM. Trimming left V 4 bases short and J 5 bases short, with 11 bases between. This CDR3 has 13 residues.

The chain is built from TRBV15 and TRBJ2-2; 8 bases fit TRBD2. The CDR3 is 16 amino acids. Germline trimming cut 1 base from V and 7 bases from J; bases unmatched to any gene: 8. Germline lookup yields CDR1 LNHNV and CDR2 YYDKDF (reference sequence). The DNA for the CDR3 is TGTGCCACCAGCAGAGGGCCGGGGGGGCCTGGCGGGGAGCTGTTTTTT. Its protein product is CATSRGPGGPGGELFF.

The chain links TRBV7-9 to TRBJ2-5; possible D gene TRBD2, 7 bases. The CDR3 totals 15 residues. Deletions cut 2 bases from V and 1 base from J, with 11 bases between. Germline CDR1 reads SEHNR; CDR2 reads FQNEAQ (reference sequence). The CDR3 bases are TGTGCCAGCAGCTTACTAGGGGGGGGCCAAGAGACCCAGTACTTC. Its protein is CASSLLGGGQETQYF. The whole variable domain, filled in from reference TRBV7-9 and TRBJ2-5, reads DTGVSQNPRHKITKRGQNVTFRCDPISEHNRLYWYRQTLGQGPEFLTYFQNEAQLEKSRLLSDRFSAERPKGSFSTLEIQRTEQGDSAMYLCASSLLGGGQETQYFGPGTRLLVL.

This clone appeared a single time. The V call is TRBV6-5, the J call TRBJ2-5; tentative D call: TRBD2 (5 bases). CDR1 and CDR2 (germline): MNHEY, SVGAGI. Trimming left V 2 bases short and J 2 bases short, with 9 bases between. This CDR3 is 14 amino acids long. CDR3 sequence reads: CASSYAGPQETQYF. CDR3 nucleotides: TGTGCCAGCAGTTACGCGGGTCCTCAAGAGACCCAGTACTTC.

The V and J genes are TRBV7-2 and TRBJ1-2; a possible D gene is TRBD1 (6 bases). The CDR3 length is 16 residues. The V and J ends lost 0 bases and 1 base respectively, with 12 bases between them. Looked up from germline, CDR1 is SGHTA and CDR2 is FQGNSA. CDR3 coding DNA: TGTGCCAGCAGCTTAGCGTACAGGGTTATTAACTATGGCTACACCTTC. Residues: CASSLAYRVINYGYTF.

This chain links TRBV6-5 with TRBJ2-3; TRBD1 might be the D (6 bases). V was pared by 5 bases and J by 3 bases, with 12 bases between. The length of the CDR3 is 14 residues. Per the germline V gene, CDR1 is MNHEY and CDR2 is SVGAGI. CDR3 protein: CASSPEGETDTQYF. In DNA form, the CDR3 reads TGTGCCAGCAGTCCCGAGGGGGAAACAGATACGCAGTATTTT.

Written as DNA, the CDR3 is TGCGCCAGCAGCCGCGGACAGGGGGACCACGAGCAGTACGTC. Its translation is CASSRGQGDHEQYV. V gene TRBV4-1 combines with J gene TRBJ2-7; 10 bases are shared with TRBD1. CDR3 length: 14 residues. Germline CDR1 MGHRA, CDR2 YSYEKL. V gave up 4 bases and J gave up 5 bases; unmatched junction bases: 5.

V is TRBV6-5 and J is TRBJ2-1, with 9 bases that match TRBD2. Germline V gene data show CDR1 as MNHEY and CDR2 as SVGAGI. The J segment lost 0 bases and the V segment lost 4 bases, leaving 4 bases of the junction unmatched. The CDR3 extends over 16 amino acids. The CDR3 protein is CASSLGLAASYNEQFF. The DNA for the CDR3 is TGTGCCAGCAGTTTGGGACTAGCTGCCTCCTACAATGAGCAGTTCTTC.

Only one count was recorded for this clone. V usage is TRBV6-5 and J usage is TRBJ1-2; TRBD1 might be the D (5 bases). In germline, CDR1 is MNHEY, CDR2 SVGAGI. V was pared by 0 bases and J by 2 bases, with 7 bases between. This CDR3 spans 14 amino acids. CDR3 in amino acids: CASSYSGQNYGYTF. The CDR3 DNA is TGTGCCAGCAGTTACTCGGGGCAGAACTATGGCTACACCTTC.

A single count supports this clone. This chain links TRBV2 with TRBJ1-1; 8 bases match TRBD1. Germline CDR1 SNHLY, CDR2 FYNNEI. V gave up 5 bases and J gave up 4 bases; unmatched junction bases: 9. This CDR3 is built from 15 residues. DNA of the CDR3: TGTGCCAGCAGTACGTTTGACAGGGGATCCACTGAAGCTTTCTTT. The encoded protein is CASSTFDRGSTEAFF.

The V gene is TRBV6-5, the J gene TRBJ2-1, with 9 bases aligning to TRBD1. Germline V gene data show CDR1 as MNHEY and CDR2 as SVGAGI. V lost 10 bases to trimming and J lost 4 bases; unmatched junction nucleotides: 8. This CDR3 is 14 amino acids long. The CDR3 nucleotides are TGTGCCACCGCGGGACAGGGCCCTTACAATGAGCAGTTCTTC. Encoded protein: CATAGQGPYNEQFF.

This clone has a single count. V is TRBV5-1 and J is TRBJ1-1; TRBD1 aligns across 12 bases. This CDR3 comprises 16 residues. Per germline, CDR1 SGHRS and CDR2 YFSETQ. V shed 4 bases, J shed 3 bases, and the junction held 7 bases outside the gene matches. CDR3 coding DNA: TGCGCCAGCAGCCCGGGAGGGACAGGGGGCTACACTGAAGCTTTCTTT. Its translation is CASSPGGTGGYTEAFF.

The chain links TRBV5-6 to TRBJ1-3; 7 bases are a match to TRBD1. Germline CDR1 SGHDT, CDR2 YYEEEE. There are 14 residues in the CDR3. J gave up 4 bases and V 9 bases, and 10 bases lay outside the gene matches. CDR3 residues: CATQAGTDGNTIYF. Here the CDR3 DNA reads TGTGCCACCCAAGCCGGGACAGACGGAAACACCATATATTTT.

V usage is TRBV3-1 (or the pseudogene TRBV3-2) and J usage is TRBJ2-7; 9 bases are a match to TRBD1. With 1 base clipped from V and 6 bases from J, the junction kept 1 base outside the gene matches. The CDR3 runs to 13 residues. The germline gives CDR1 LGHDT, CDR2 YNNKEL (reference sequence). Here the CDR3 reads CASSQGQGVEQYF. The CDR3 coding sequence is TGTGCCAGCAGCCAAGGACAGGGGGTCGAGCAGTACTTC.

The CDR3 nucleotides read TGTGCCAGCTCACCTAAGGGACAGCCGAACACCGGGGAGCTGTTTTTT. Its translation: CASSPKGQPNTGELFF. This chain connects TRBV18 to TRBJ2-2; 7 bases align to TRBD1. Looked up from germline, CDR1 is KGHSH and CDR2 is LQKENI. Trimming cost V 3 bases and J 0 bases; bases outside gene matches: 4. CDR3 size: 16 residues.